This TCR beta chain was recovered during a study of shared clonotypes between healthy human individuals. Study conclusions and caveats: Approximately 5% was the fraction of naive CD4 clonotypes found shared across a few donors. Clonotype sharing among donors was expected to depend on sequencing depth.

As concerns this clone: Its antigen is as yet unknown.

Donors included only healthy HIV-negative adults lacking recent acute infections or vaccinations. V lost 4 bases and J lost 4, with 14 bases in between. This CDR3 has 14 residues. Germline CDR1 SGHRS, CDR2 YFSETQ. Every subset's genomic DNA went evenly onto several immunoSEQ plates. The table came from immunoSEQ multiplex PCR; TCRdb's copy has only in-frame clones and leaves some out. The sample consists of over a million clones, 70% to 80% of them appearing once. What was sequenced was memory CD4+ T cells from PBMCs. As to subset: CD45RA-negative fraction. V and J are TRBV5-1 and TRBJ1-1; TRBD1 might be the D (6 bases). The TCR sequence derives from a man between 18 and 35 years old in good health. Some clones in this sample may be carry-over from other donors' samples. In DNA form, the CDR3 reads TGCGCCAGCAGCGGTCGAGGGGGGCGCACTGAAGCTTTCTTT. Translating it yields CASSGRGGRTEAFF.